One and the same sample provided the 22 T cell receptor beta chains below, sequenced in a study of OX40 agonist ivuxolimab in advanced cancers. Method: immunoSEQ multiplex PCR; TCRdb's copy keeps in-frame clones and lacks some. The sample holds roughly 71,000 clones; about 91% are singletons and the top ten take more than 12%. The sequences come from CD4+ or CD8+ T cells sorted from blood, collected in a trial of the OX40 agonist ivuxolimab. These receptors came from an adult with an advanced solid tumor such as melanoma, head and neck, liver or kidney cancer.

Remarks on this clone: A far more abundant clone sits one base away, making this likely a read error. This same CDR3 is encoded by further DNA sequences in the sample. The chain is built from TRBV7-9 and TRBJ2-1; possible D gene TRBD1, 6 bases. The V gene lost 3 bases and the J gene lost 7 bases, with 7 bases spanning the gap. The CDR3 is 12 amino acids. Germline V lookup: CDR1 SEHNR, CDR2 FQNEAQ (reference sequence). CDR3 sequence reads: CASSLRGNEQFF. The CDR3 bases are TGTGCCAGCAGCTTGAGGGGGAATGAGCAGTTCTTC.

The chain combines TRBV19 with TRBJ1-1, with D possibly TRBD1 on 6 matching bases. The CDR3 has 15 amino acids. Germline CDR1 LNHDA, CDR2 SQIVND (reference sequence). Trimming stripped 7 bases from V and 3 bases from J, with 18 bases between. CDR3: CASISNTGLYTEAFF. In DNA form, the CDR3 reads TGTGCCAGTATTTCGAATACAGGGCTATACACTGAAGCTTTCTTT.

This clone ranks as medium-sized. This rearrangement joins TRBV7-9 to TRBJ2-2, with TRBD2 matching 10 bases. Trimming took 1 base from V and 6 from J; bases not matched to a gene: 5. CDR1 and CDR2 from the germline V gene are SEHNR and FQNEAQ (reference sequence). The CDR3 runs 16 residues. The CDR3: CASSLDPSGRAGELFF. CDR3 DNA sequence: TGTGCCAGCAGCTTAGATCCTAGCGGGAGAGCCGGGGAGCTGTTTTTT.

The table lists this clone with a count of one. V is TRBV11-2 and J is TRBJ2-5; the D is unclear. The V end lost 6 bases, the J end lost 1 base, and 9 bases lay between the germline ends. Looked up from germline, CDR1 is SGHAT and CDR2 is FQNNGV. This CDR3 region has 13 residues. The CDR3 DNA reads as TGTGCCAGCAGGCTTGGCTCCCAAGAGACCCAGTACTTC. Its protein is CASRLGSQETQYF. Full variable domain (outside the CDR3, taken from reference TRBV11-2 and TRBJ2-5): EAGVAQSPRYKIIEKRQSVAFWCNPISGHATLYWYQQILGQGPKLLIQFQNNGVVDDSQLPKDRFSAERLKGVDSTLKIQPAKLEDSAVYLCASRLGSQETQYFGPGTRLLVL.

The gene calls are TRBV6-1 and TRBJ2-3; the D is unclear. This CDR3 region has 16 residues. V gave up 2 bases and J gave up 1 base, with 13 bases separating them. CDR1 is MNHNS, CDR2 SASEGT, per germline. This chain's CDR3 is CASSEWRHAGTDTQYF. The CDR3, as DNA: TGTGCCAGCAGTGAATGGCGGCACGCGGGCACAGATACGCAGTATTTT.

The chain is built from TRBV5-1 and TRBJ2-1; D gene uncertain. This CDR3 spans 11 amino acids. Per the germline V gene, CDR1 is SGHRS and CDR2 is YFSETQ. V was pared by 3 bases and J by 9 bases, with 7 bases between. Here the CDR3 reads CASSSSFEQFF. CDR3 nucleotides: TGCGCCAGCAGCTCCAGTTTTGAGCAGTTCTTC.

In this sample, this clone turned up once. The chain is built from TRBV7-8 and TRBJ1-1, with 8 bases fitting TRBD1. The germline V gene has CDR1 SGHVS and CDR2 FQNEAQ. This CDR3 spans 17 amino acids. J was trimmed by 3 bases and V by 1 base; bases with no gene match: 10. CDR3 amino acids: CASSLVTGGRGYTEAFF. CDR3 DNA: TGTGCCAGCAGCTTAGTCACAGGGGGTAGGGGTTACACTGAAGCTTTCTTT. Looking up the rest from reference TRBV7-8 and TRBJ1-1 gives the full variable domain: GAGVSQSPRYKVAKRGQDVALRCDPISGHVSLFWYQQALGQGPEFLTYFQNEAQLDKSGLPSDRFFAERPEGSVSTLKIQRTQQEDSAVYLCASSLVTGGRGYTEAFFGQGTRLTVV.

This chain links TRBV15 with TRBJ2-3; D is unclear. This CDR3 comprises 12 residues. Germline CDR1 is LNHNV and CDR2 is YYDKDF (reference sequence). Trimming cost V 9 bases and J 4 bases, with 11 bases left between them. This CDR3 reads CATAADPDTQYF. CDR3 sequence (DNA): TGTGCCACGGCTGCGGACCCAGATACGCAGTATTTT.

This rearrangement joins TRBV27 to TRBJ2-5; possibly TRBD1 for D (8 bases). This CDR3 has 17 residues. Germline V gene sequence: CDR1 MNHEY, CDR2 SMNVEV (reference sequence). Deletions cut 5 bases from V and 2 bases from J, with 21 bases between. The CDR3 nucleotides read TGTGCCAGCAGTGATTTAGCGGGCAGGGGGCCACAAGAGACCCAGTACTTC. Protein: CASSDLAGRGPQETQYF.

This chain uses TRBV7-3 with TRBJ2-1, with 12 nucleotides matching TRBD1. There are 17 residues in the CDR3. CDR1 and CDR2 from the germline V gene are SGHTA and FQGTGA. The V gene end was trimmed by 0 bases and the J gene end by 5 bases; junction bases not matched to a gene: 5. Here the CDR3 reads CASSLTGTGGIDNEQFF. CDR3 sequence (DNA): TGTGCCAGCAGCTTAACGGGGACAGGGGGCATCGACAATGAGCAGTTCTTC.

The chain carries TRBV6-5 and TRBJ2-1, with 9 bases aligning to TRBD2. The J segment lost 7 bases and the V segment lost 8 bases, leaving 3 bases of the junction unmatched. The CDR3 is made up of 12 amino acids. In germline, CDR1 is MNHEY, CDR2 SVGAGI. The CDR3 region has the DNA TGTGCCAGCTCTAGCGGGACGAATGAGCAGTTCTTC. This gives the protein CASSSGTNEQFF.

This clone was counted a single time. This chain links TRBV11-3 with TRBJ2-5; no definite D call. Trimming stripped 0 bases from V and 4 bases from J, with 6 bases between. Germline V gene sequence: CDR1 SGHNT, CDR2 YENEEA. This CDR3 is 13 amino acids long. The CDR3 DNA sequence: TGTGCCAGCAGCTTAGATCCGCTAGAGACCCAGTACTTC. Its protein product is CASSLDPLETQYF.

The rearrangement joins TRBV6-5 to TRBJ2-3; 11 nucleotides align to TRBD2. Trimming removed 6 bases from V and 1 base from J; junction bases left unmatched: 3. Germline V gene lookup returns CDR1 MNHEY and CDR2 SVGAGI. The CDR3 has 15 residues. DNA of the CDR3: TGTGCCAGCAGGCCGGGACTAGCGGGCACAGATACGCAGTATTTT. Protein product: CASRPGLAGTDTQYF.

The rearrangement joins TRBV28 to TRBJ2-7; TRBD2 is a possible D gene (5 bases). Germline V gene data show CDR1 as MDHEN and CDR2 as SYDVKM. The V end lost 3 bases, the J end lost 0 bases, and 9 bases lay between the germline ends. This CDR3 is built from 14 residues. In DNA, the CDR3 is TGTGCCAGCAGTTTGAGACGGGACTCCTACGAGCAGTACTTC. As protein: CASSLRRDSYEQYF.

The chain links TRBV29-1 to TRBJ2-1; 11 nucleotides agree with TRBD1. Germline V CDR1 and CDR2: SQVTM, ANQGSEA. The CDR3 has 14 residues. V gave up 3 bases and J gave up 8 bases; unmatched junction bases: 6. The CDR3 DNA is TGCAGCGTTGAGACGGACAGGGGGCTTGATGAGCAGTTCTTC. Protein sequence: CSVETDRGLDEQFF.

The CDR3 bases are TGTGCCAGCAGCCCAGTCGGGAACCAAGAGACCCAGTACTTC. Its protein is CASSPVGNQETQYF. The V call is TRBV11-1, the J call TRBJ2-5, with D maybe TRBD2 (5 bases). The length of the CDR3 is 14 residues. Germline V gene sequence: CDR1 SGHAT, CDR2 FQDESV (reference sequence). V shed 5 bases and J shed 0 bases, with 10 bases lying between them. The full variable domain, rest sourced from reference TRBV11-1 and TRBJ2-5, is EAEVAQSPRYKITEKSQAVAFWCDPISGHATLYWYRQILGQGPELLVQFQDESVVDDSQLPKDRFSAERLKGVDSTLKIQPAELGDSAMYLCASSPVGNQETQYFGPGTRLLVL.

The chain combines TRBV9 with TRBJ2-7, with TRBD2 matching over 10 bases. Trimming cost V 0 bases and J 7 bases; bases outside gene matches: 4. The CDR3 has 14 amino acids. Per germline, CDR1 SGDLS and CDR2 YYNGEE. The CDR3 is CASSVDQGLAEQYF. The CDR3 nucleotides are TGTGCCAGCAGCGTAGACCAGGGACTAGCGGAGCAGTACTTC.

The chain recombines TRBV11-2 with TRBJ1-2; D gene uncertain. CDR1 is SGHAT and CDR2 is FQNNGV in the germline V gene. V lost 7 bases, J lost 6 bases, and 15 bases lay in between. The CDR3 has 13 amino acids. CDR3 nucleotide sequence: TGTGCCAGCATGGTATGGGCAGGCGATGGCTACACCTTC. It yields the protein CASMVWAGDGYTF. Full variable domain (remainder filled in from reference TRBV11-2 and TRBJ1-2): EAGVAQSPRYKIIEKRQSVAFWCNPISGHATLYWYQQILGQGPKLLIQFQNNGVVDDSQLPKDRFSAERLKGVDSTLKIQPAKLEDSAVYLCASMVWAGDGYTFGSGTRLTVV.

The V call is TRBV28, the J call TRBJ2-7; 9 bases match TRBD1. V shed 1 base and J 1 base; nucleotides not matched to a gene: 2. CDR1 and CDR2 from the germline V gene are MDHEN and SYDVKM. There are 15 residues in the CDR3. CDR3 nucleotide sequence: TGTGCCAGCAGTTTATCCGGGACAGGGTCCTACGAGCAGTACTTC. Translated, it gives CASSLSGTGSYEQYF.

The chain couples TRBV5-1 to TRBJ2-1, with D perhaps TRBD2 (5 bases). The ends were cut back, 0 bases at V and 0 bases at J, with 10 bases in the middle. The length of the CDR3 is 16 residues. The germline CDR1 and CDR2 sequences are SGHRS and YFSETQ. The CDR3 DNA is TGCGCCAGCAGCTTGGACGGGATCGGCTCCTACAATGAGCAGTTCTTC. Amino acid sequence: CASSLDGIGSYNEQFF. Full variable domain (outside the CDR3, taken from reference TRBV5-1 and TRBJ2-1): KAGVTQTPRYLIKTRGQQVTLSCSPISGHRSVSWYQQTPGQGLQFLFEYFSETQRNKGNFPGRFSGRQFSNSRSEMNVSTLELGDSALYLCASSLDGIGSYNEQFFGPGTRLTVL.

V gene TRBV11-3 combines with J gene TRBJ2-1, with unresolved D. The CDR3 runs to 14 residues. V lost 0 bases to trimming and J lost 10 bases, with 13 bases between them. The germline CDR1 and CDR2 sequences are SGHNT and YENEEA. The DNA for the CDR3 is TGTGCCAGCAGCTTAGATGTACCCGTGGGGGAGCAGTTCTTC. Protein product: CASSLDVPVGEQFF.

The chain combines TRBV15 with TRBJ2-1, with 7 positions matching TRBD1. This CDR3 contains 13 residues. With V trimmed by 6 bases and J by 5 bases, 4 bases remained unmatched. Germline loops: CDR1 LNHNV, CDR2 YYDKDF (reference sequence). The CDR3 DNA reads as TGTGCCACCAGGACCACAGGGGACAATGAGCAGTTCTTC. Translating gives CATRTTGDNEQFF.